This passage covers 22 T cell receptor beta chains from one sample sequenced in a study of cytomegalovirus exposure and HLA in healthy donors. Clones were read by immunoSEQ multiplex PCR, and TCRdb kept only the in-frame ones, dropping some. This repertoire shows fewer than 85,000 clones, approximately 90% found once; its top ten account for 3.8%. The sequenced sample was PBMCs. Receptor source: a young woman in good health and CMV-seropositive.

The genes are TRBV27 and TRBJ2-1; 9 bases are shared with TRBD1. In germline, CDR1 is MNHEY, CDR2 SMNVEV (reference sequence). The CDR3 has 16 amino acids. The V and J ends lost 1 base and 8 bases, in that order; junction bases with no gene match: 9. CDR3 DNA sequence: TGTGCCAGCAGTTTATTTTCCGGGACAGGGATCCATGAGCAGTTCTTC. As protein: CASSLFSGTGIHEQFF.

This sequence joins TRBV6-6 and TRBJ1-1; D is ambiguous. V lost 4 bases and J lost 0, with 6 bases in between. The CDR3 loop spans 13 amino acids. CDR1 and CDR2 from the germline V gene are MNHNY and SVGAGI (reference sequence). The CDR3 DNA sequence: TGTGCCAGCAGTTTTACAGTGAACACTGAAGCTTTCTTT. Protein product: CASSFTVNTEAFF.

This clone occurred once. The CDR3 is CAIRGGQGAGDTQYF. CDR3 DNA: TGTGCCATCAGGGGTGGACAGGGGGCTGGAGATACGCAGTATTTT. V and J are TRBV10-3 and TRBJ2-3, with 11 bases that match TRBD1. The germline gives CDR1 ENHRY, CDR2 SYGVKD. The CDR3 sequence is 15 residues long. Trimming cost V 6 bases and J 5 bases; bases outside gene matches: 7.

V usage is TRBV11-1 and J usage is TRBJ2-1, with TRBD2 identical over 8 bases. The trim removed 5 bases at V and 3 bases at J, leaving 9 bases unmatched. Germline V gene data show CDR1 as SGHAT and CDR2 as FQDESV (reference sequence). This CDR3 is built from 16 residues. In nucleotides, the CDR3 is TGTGCCAGCAGCCTCCGAGGAGCGGGAGTCTACAATGAGCAGTTCTTC. The encoded protein is CASSLRGAGVYNEQFF.

This sequence joins TRBV12-5 and TRBJ1-1; 7 positions match TRBD1. Per the germline V gene, CDR1 is LGHNT and CDR2 is FRNRAP. Losses at the gene ends were 7 bases for V and 4 bases for J; bases not matched to a gene: 9. The CDR3 covers 14 residues. CDR3 in amino acids: CASVHTGEITEAFF. As DNA, the CDR3 is TGTGCTAGTGTACACACAGGGGAGATCACTGAAGCTTTCTTT.

V gene TRBV7-9 combines with J gene TRBJ2-3; 7 nucleotides agree with TRBD2. The CDR3 has 16 amino acids. V dropped 2 bases and J dropped 1; count of bases not matched to a gene: 6. Germline loops: CDR1 SEHNR, CDR2 FQNEAQ (reference sequence). The CDR3 reads CASSLTGREGTDTQYF. CDR3 bases: TGTGCCAGCAGCTTAACGGGGAGGGAGGGCACAGATACGCAGTATTTT.

The V and J genes are TRBV6-4 and TRBJ2-1; 13 nucleotides line up with TRBD2. CDR1 is MRHNA and CDR2 is SNTAGT in the germline V gene. J gave up 4 bases and V 3 bases, and 6 bases lay outside the gene matches. The CDR3 has 17 residues. The CDR3 DNA reads as TGTGCCAGCAGTGAGACTAGCGGGGGGCGCCTGTACAATGAGCAGTTCTTC. Its protein product is CASSETSGGRLYNEQFF.

This chain links TRBV2 with TRBJ2-3; 10 nucleotides align to TRBD2. CDR1 and CDR2 from the germline V gene are SNHLY and FYNNEI. V dropped 6 bases and J dropped 2; count of bases not matched to a gene: 5. The CDR3 sequence is 15 residues long. CDR3 region: CASSSGTSATDTQYF. The CDR3 DNA reads TGTGCCAGCAGCTCCGGGACTAGCGCCACAGATACGCAGTATTTT.

This chain connects TRBV10-1 to TRBJ2-1; TRBD2 matches 10 bases. This CDR3 is 15 amino acids long. CDR1 is WNHNN, CDR2 SYGVQD, per germline (reference sequence). V lost 3 bases, J lost 4 bases, and 3 bases stayed unmatched. Here the CDR3 reads CASSDGTSDYNEQFF. The CDR3 coding sequence is TGCGCCAGCAGTGATGGGACTAGCGATTACAATGAGCAGTTCTTC.

The genes are TRBV13 and TRBJ2-2, with D possibly being TRBD2 (5 bases). This CDR3 is built from 14 residues. The V and J ends lost 0 bases and 10 bases respectively, with 12 bases between them. Looked up from germline, CDR1 is PRHDT and CDR2 is FYEKMQ (reference sequence). DNA of the CDR3: TGTGCCAGCAGCTTAGGACCCAAGGGAGTGGAGCTGTTTTTT. Translated: CASSLGPKGVELFF.

The chain uses TRBV6-5 and TRBJ1-2; TRBD1 matches at 8 bases. The CDR3 contains 15 residues. In germline, CDR1 is MNHEY, CDR2 SVGAGI. V lost 6 bases and J lost 2; bases outside the gene matches: 8. The CDR3 sequence is CASSPRQGANYGYTF. The CDR3 DNA is TGTGCCAGCAGCCCCAGGCAGGGGGCAAACTATGGCTACACCTTC.

The chain has TRBV27 and TRBJ2-7, with D maybe TRBD2 (6 bases). This CDR3 contains 15 residues. The V and J ends lost 3 bases and 3 bases respectively, with 15 bases between them. Germline CDR1 is MNHEY and CDR2 is SMNVEV (reference sequence). The CDR3 loop reads CASSFAAGTLYEQYF. The CDR3 DNA reads TGTGCCAGCAGTTTCGCAGCGGGCACTCTCTACGAGCAGTACTTC.

The rearrangement joins TRBV19 to TRBJ1-4; D unresolved. From germline, CDR1 is LNHDA and CDR2 SQIVND (reference sequence). The CDR3 has 14 amino acids. V lost 5 bases and J 7 bases, leaving 14 bases between the germline ends. The CDR3 spells CASSLLRGGEKLFF. The DNA of the CDR3 is TGTGCCAGTAGTTTGTTGCGAGGAGGTGAAAAACTGTTTTTT.

J is TRBJ2-7 and V is TRBV28; 10 bases line up with TRBD1. Germline V lookup: CDR1 MDHEN, CDR2 SYDVKM. V was pared by 5 bases and J by 5 bases, with 9 bases of the junction left unmatched. This CDR3 spans 15 amino acids. This CDR3 is CASSPRQGAGDEQYF. CDR3 in DNA: TGTGCCAGCAGTCCTCGACAGGGGGCGGGTGACGAGCAGTACTTC.

The chain links TRBV28 to TRBJ2-7, with 8 positions matching TRBD2. Trimming took 7 bases from V and 3 from J; bases not matched to a gene: 8. This CDR3 contains 14 residues. CDR1 and CDR2 from the germline V gene are MDHEN and SYDVKM. The CDR3 nucleotides are TGTGCCAGCAAGGAGGCGGGGGGCGGCTACGAGCAGTACTTC. Amino acids: CASKEAGGGYEQYF.

The rearrangement uses TRBV6-1 and TRBJ1-1; D is perhaps TRBD1 (5 bases). The CDR3 length is 12 residues. The V end lost 2 bases, the J end lost 10 bases, and 11 bases lay between the germline ends. Germline values: CDR1 MNHNS, CDR2 SASEGT. The DNA for the CDR3 is TGTGCCAGCAGTGAAATCCGGGGGGGAGCTTTCTTT. Its translation is CASSEIRGGAFF.

The V call is TRBV19, the J call TRBJ1-2; D is possibly TRBD1 (5 bases). Germline V gives CDR1 LNHDA, CDR2 SQIVND (reference sequence). The CDR3 consists of 12 residues. V lost 5 bases to trimming and J lost 3 bases, with 7 bases between them. The CDR3, as DNA: TGTGCCAGTAGTGTACAGGACTATGGCTACACCTTC. Its protein is CASSVQDYGYTF.

This sequence joins TRBV6-5 and TRBJ2-3; 12 nucleotides line up with TRBD2. Trimming cost V 7 bases and J 3 bases; bases outside gene matches: 5. Germline V CDR1 and CDR2: MNHEY, SVGAGI. This CDR3 is built from 15 residues. The CDR3 loop is CASTSGGVSTDTQYF. Here the CDR3 DNA reads TGTGCCAGCACTAGCGGGGGGGTCTCAACAGATACGCAGTATTTT.

V gene TRBV5-1 combines with J gene TRBJ2-5; no reliable D call. Per the germline V gene, CDR1 is SGHRS and CDR2 is YFSETQ. This CDR3 contains 12 residues. Trimming removed 4 bases at V and 5 bases at J, with 9 bases between. The CDR3 here is CASSPGIETQYF. DNA of the CDR3: TGCGCCAGCAGCCCGGGTATTGAGACCCAGTACTTC.

The DNA for the CDR3 is TGTGCCAGCAAAGACGGGGGGGACACAGATACGCAGTATTTT. Its translation is CASKDGGDTDTQYF. The rearrangement uses TRBV6-5 and TRBJ2-3; 8 bases align to TRBD2. The CDR3 length is 14 residues. Trimming cost V 7 bases and J 2 bases; bases outside gene matches: 5. CDR1 is MNHEY and CDR2 is SVGAGI in the germline V gene.

This clone was seen a few times. The J gene is TRBJ2-6, the V gene TRBV7-9; D ambiguous. The CDR3 consists of 15 residues. Germline V lookup: CDR1 SEHNR, CDR2 FQNEAQ (reference sequence). Trimming took off 2 bases at V and 1 base at J, with 6 bases between the two ends. The CDR3 region has the DNA TGTGCCAGCAGCTTATATAGTTCTGGGGCCAACGTCCTGACTTTC. This codes for CASSLYSSGANVLTF.

The gene calls are TRBV6-5 and TRBJ2-5; 7 positions agree with TRBD2. V lost 0 bases, J lost 2 bases, and 6 bases stayed unmatched. The V gene's germline CDR1 is MNHEY and CDR2 SVGAGI. This CDR3 comprises 16 residues. CDR3 residues: CASSYSSRTSQETQYF. The CDR3 DNA is TGTGCCAGCAGTTACTCGTCTAGGACTAGTCAAGAGACCCAGTACTTC.